This TCR beta chain is drawn from a study of response to subunit inactivated influenza vaccine. The length of the CDR3 is 14 residues. V was clipped by 9 bases and J by 2 bases, with 14 bases between them. Germline-derived CDR1 and CDR2 are MNHNS and SASEGT. This clonotype has only a few counts. TCRdb reprocessed the RT-PCR reads with MiXCR, giving one entry per CDR3 protein. Found here are roughly 500,000 distinct CDR3 sequences, 20% to 25% of them singletons; the top ten hold roughly 2.8%. The same sample was also studied in work on T cells expressing NK-cell markers. That paper notes: The authors made TCR beta cDNA libraries by 5'RACE template switching. This switching added a universal primer site and UMIs. Underlying the TCR beta repertoires were sorted CD3+CD56+NKG2C+, CD3+CD56+NKG2C- and CD3+CD56-NKG2C+ T cells.

The input for sequencing was CD4+ T cells sorted from PBMCs, taken less than 13 days after vaccination. The sequence was collected from a man aged 50-60 years who received an inactivated influenza vaccine. The gene calls are TRBV6-1 and TRBJ1-5; possible D gene TRBD1, 6 bases. The CDR3 sequence: CASKTGLGNQPQHF. The CDR3 region has the DNA TGTGCCAGTAAGACAGGTCTGGGCAATCAGCCCCAGCATTTT.